These 15 T cell receptor beta chains came from one sample sequenced in a study of sequential checkpoint blockade in melanoma. As for treatment: randomized to nivolumab then ipilimumab (arm A) or the reverse (arm B). Libraries were prepared by immunoSEQ multiplex PCR; TCRdb keeps only in-frame clonotypes and omits some of them. This table holds approximately 9,700 clones, around 24% found once. The sample was tumor tissue (inferred from file names), taken from a patient given nivolumab and ipilimumab in sequence. Receptor source: a human donor with melanoma.

The table lists this clone with many counts. The genes are TRBV6-8 and TRBJ1-1; D uncertain. Germline V gene sequence: CDR1 MNHGY, CDR2 SAAAGT. This CDR3 has 14 residues. V was shortened by 0 bases and J by 3 bases, with 8 bases between the two germline ends. The CDR3 sequence is CASSYSTSYTEAFF. CDR3 nucleotides: TGTGCCAGCAGTTACTCTACGAGTTACACTGAAGCTTTCTTT.

In its sample, this clone was seen a few times. V is TRBV6-1 and J is TRBJ1-5; D is unclear. Deletions cut 0 bases from V and 9 bases from J, with 15 bases between. The CDR3 contains 15 residues. Per the germline V gene, CDR1 is MNHNS and CDR2 is SASEGT. This CDR3 is CASSEASYAPSPQHF. The DNA for the CDR3 is TGTGCCAGCAGTGAAGCTTCCTACGCGCCGTCGCCCCAGCATTTT.

In this sample, this clone turned up a few times. The chain carries TRBV29-1 and TRBJ2-7; D is uncertain. The germline V and J ends were trimmed by 6 bases and 2 bases, with 20 bases remaining between them. CDR3 length equals 15 residues. The germline V gene has CDR1 SQVTM and CDR2 ANQGSEA. This chain's CDR3 is CSVSLVSPPTYEQYF. As DNA, the CDR3 is TGCAGCGTGTCCCTTGTCAGCCCACCTACCTACGAGCAGTACTTC.

CDR3 DNA: TGTGCCAGCTCACCAATCCTAGTTACCTACAATGAGCAGTTCTTC. This codes for CASSPILVTYNEQFF. This sequence joins TRBV18 and TRBJ2-1; D not certain. This CDR3 comprises 15 residues. Trimming removed 2 bases at V and 2 bases at J, with 10 bases between. The germline V gene encodes CDR1 KGHSH and CDR2 LQKENI.

The chain employs TRBV12-5 and TRBJ1-3; D perhaps matches TRBD1 (6 bases). Germline lookup yields CDR1 LGHNT and CDR2 FRNRAP. This CDR3 contains 13 residues. CDR3 nucleotide sequence: TGTGCCACCGGGGGCGGTAGTAAAAACACCATATATTTT. This codes for CATGGGSKNTIYF. The full variable domain, with the rest looked up from reference TRBV12-5 and TRBJ1-3, is DARVTQTPRHKVTEMGQEVTMRCQPILGHNTVFWYRQTMMQGLELLAYFRNRAPLDDSGMPKDRFSAEMPDATLATLKIQPSEPRDSAVYFCATGGGSKNTIYFGEGSWLTVV.

This clone was counted at least ten times. This rearrangement joins TRBV23-1 to TRBJ2-1; no clear D gene. TRBV23-1 is placed among ORFs of uncertain function. The V and J ends lost 6 bases and 7 bases respectively, with 13 bases between them. The CDR3 runs 13 residues. For the CDR3, the DNA is TGCGCCAGCAGCTCGGCCCCAGCGAATGAGCAGTTCTTC. As protein: CASSSAPANEQFF.

This clone has more than one count but fewer than ten. The chain carries TRBV23-1 and TRBJ1-2; TRBD1 agrees at 8 bases. TRBV23-1 is an ORF, with its function uncertain. CDR3 length equals 15 residues. Losses at the gene ends were 6 bases for V and 2 bases for J; bases not matched to a gene: 8. The DNA for the CDR3 is TGCGCCAGCAGCCACGGACAGGGCGGGAACTATGGCTACACCTTC. Translating it yields CASSHGQGGNYGYTF.

The sample holds a few counts of this clone. The V and J genes are TRBV6-8 and TRBJ1-1, with D possibly TRBD1 on 5 matching bases. V was trimmed by 5 bases and J by 8 bases, leaving 15 bases between them. Germline loops: CDR1 MNHGY, CDR2 SAAAGT. The CDR3 runs to 13 residues. For the CDR3, the DNA is TGTGCCAGCAGTGACCAGGGCAGGAGGGAAGCTTTCTTT. Translated: CASSDQGRREAFF.

The sample holds a few counts of this clone. The chain links TRBV28 to TRBJ2-5, with D tentatively TRBD1 or TRBD2 (5 bases each). This CDR3 spans 17 amino acids. In germline, CDR1 is MDHEN, CDR2 SYDVKM. Trimming cost V 3 bases and J 1 base, with 18 bases left between them. This chain's CDR3 is CASSFSPGAWVQETQYF. The CDR3 coding sequence is TGTGCCAGCAGTTTTTCCCCCGGGGCCTGGGTCCAAGAGACCCAGTACTTC.

This clone was recorded a few times. This rearrangement joins TRBV4-1 to TRBJ1-2; D is unresolved. With 2 bases removed from V and 4 bases from J, the gap between germline ends came to 11 bases. Germline lookup yields CDR1 MGHRA and CDR2 YSYEKL. This CDR3 comprises 14 residues. The CDR3 here is CASSQLFGSYGYTF. CDR3 DNA: TGCGCCAGCAGCCAATTATTCGGGAGCTATGGCTACACCTTC.

This chain connects TRBV19 to TRBJ1-1; D is possibly TRBD1 (5 bases). CDR1 and CDR2 (germline): LNHDA, SQIVND (reference sequence). V dropped 10 bases and J dropped 0 bases, with 18 bases sitting between them. The CDR3 loop spans 15 amino acids. DNA for the CDR3: TGTGCCATTCACATTGGGGACGCCTTGAACACTGAAGCTTTCTTT. Its protein product is CAIHIGDALNTEAFF. The variable domain in full, completed from reference TRBV19 and TRBJ1-1, reads DGGITQSPKYLFRKEGQNVTLSCEQNLNHDAMYWYRQDPGQGLRLIYYSQIVNDFQKGDIAEGYSVSREKKESFPLTVTSAQKNPTAFYLCAIHIGDALNTEAFFGQGTRLTVV.

This clone was detected only a few times. The rearrangement uses TRBV30 and TRBJ1-1; D call uncertain. The CDR3 is 13 amino acids. From germline, CDR1 is GTSNPN and CDR2 SVGIG (reference sequence). V was pared by 4 bases and J by 3 bases, with 12 bases between. CDR3 region: CAWIPREDTEAFF. The CDR3 DNA is TGTGCCTGGATTCCTAGAGAAGACACTGAAGCTTTCTTT.

The J gene is TRBJ1-2, the V gene TRBV30, with D unclear. The germline V and J ends were trimmed by 2 bases and 2 bases, with 3 bases remaining between them. Germline V gives CDR1 GTSNPN, CDR2 SVGIG (reference sequence). The CDR3 is 11 amino acids. CDR3 residues: CAWSKNYGYTF. As DNA, the CDR3 is TGTGCCTGGAGTAAGAACTATGGCTACACCTTC.

In its sample, this clone was seen a few times. J is TRBJ2-1 and V is TRBV9; D uncertain. The CDR3 loop spans 15 amino acids. The germline gives CDR1 SGDLS, CDR2 YYNGEE. The V and J ends lost 0 bases and 2 bases respectively, with 9 bases between them. The CDR3 coding sequence is TGTGCCAGCAGCGTAGCAAGCGTTACCTACAATGAGCAGTTCTTC. It specifies CASSVASVTYNEQFF.

J is TRBJ2-7 and V is TRBV30; TRBD1 agrees at 9 bases. CDR3 size: 13 residues. Germline V lookup: CDR1 GTSNPN, CDR2 SVGIG (reference sequence). The CDR3 DNA sequence: TGTGCGTTGGGTCGGGACAGGGTGTACGAGCAGTACTTC. This encodes CALGRDRVYEQYF.